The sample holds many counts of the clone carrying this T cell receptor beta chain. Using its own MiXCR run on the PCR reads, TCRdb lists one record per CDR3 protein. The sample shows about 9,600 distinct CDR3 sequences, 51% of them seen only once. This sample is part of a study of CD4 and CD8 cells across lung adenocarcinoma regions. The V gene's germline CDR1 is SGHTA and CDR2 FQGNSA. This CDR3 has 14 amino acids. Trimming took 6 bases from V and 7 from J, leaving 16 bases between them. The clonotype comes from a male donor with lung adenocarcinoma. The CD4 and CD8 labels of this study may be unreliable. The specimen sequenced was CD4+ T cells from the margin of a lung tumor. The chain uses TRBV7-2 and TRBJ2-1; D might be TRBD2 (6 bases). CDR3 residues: CASSPLAGRNEQFF. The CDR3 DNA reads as TGTGCCAGCAGTCCGCTGGCCGGGAGAAATGAGCAGTTCTTC.